These T cell receptor beta chains were read from a single sample in a study of shared clonotypes between healthy human individuals. Profiled with immunoSEQ multiplex PCR; TCRdb holds only in-frame clones, not every one. The sample records under 750,000 clones, just under 75% being singletons. Specimen: memory CD4+ T cells sorted from blood. These TCRs come from a woman in her 30s in good health. The CDR3 runs from the conserved cysteine through the conserved F or W. A D gene is named only where the DNA matches it firmly. Rows give clone size only sometimes, using once, few, many, or a class for an expanded clone.

J gene	clone size	V gene	D gene	CDR3 protein	CDR3 DNA
TRBJ2-1	NA	TRBV11-3	NA	CASSSRFRPDEQFF	TGTGCCAGCAGCTCCAGGTTCCGACCGGATGAGCAGTTCTTC
TRBJ2-7	NA	TRBV5-1	TRBD1	CASSLAGTEAYEQYF	TGCGCCAGCAGCTTGGCAGGGACAGAAGCCTACGAGCAGTACTTC
TRBJ1-5	NA	TRBV28	NA	CASSFAGKNQPQHF	TGTGCCAGCAGTTTTGCAGGGAAAAATCAGCCCCAGCATTTT
TRBJ1-2	NA	TRBV19	TRBD1	CASNLAPGQGYRSNYGYTF	TGTGCCAGTAATCTAGCCCCGGGACAGGGGTATAGGTCTAACTATGGCTACACCTTC
TRBJ2-3	NA	TRBV19	TRBD2	CASSISSGRGTDTQYF	TGTGCCAGTAGTATCTCGAGCGGGAGAGGCACAGATACGCAGTATTTT
TRBJ2-4	NA	TRBV7-3	TRBD2	CASSIQGGNIQYF	TGTGCCAGCAGCATTCAGGGAGGGAACATTCAGTACTTC
TRBJ2-3	NA	TRBV28	TRBD2	CASTTSGRWTDTQYF	TGTGCCAGCACAACTAGCGGGAGGTGGACAGATACGCAGTATTTT
TRBJ2-7	NA	TRBV21-1	NA	CASSNDEQYF	TGTGCCAGCAGCAATGACGAGCAGTACTTC
TRBJ1-1	NA	TRBV18	NA	CASSPLGDNTKAFF	TGTGCCAGCTCACCACTTGGGGACAACACTAAAGCTTTCTTT
TRBJ2-7	few	TRBV19	NA	CASSIDQASEQYF	TGTGCCAGTAGTATAGATCAGGCCAGCGAGCAGTACTTC
TRBJ1-1	NA	TRBV29-1	NA	CSGNRANTEAFF	TGCAGCGGAAACAGAGCGAACACTGAAGCTTTCTTT
TRBJ2-2	NA	TRBV14	TRBD2	CASSQIAGAMNTGELFF	TGTGCCAGCAGCCAAATAGCGGGAGCTATGAACACCGGGGAGCTGTTTTTT
TRBJ2-3	NA	TRBV5-1	TRBD2	CASRLAGVPDTQYF	TGCGCCAGCCGACTAGCGGGAGTGCCAGATACGCAGTATTTT
TRBJ2-2	NA	TRBV6-4	TRBD1	CASSPAGTDDGELFF	TGTGCCAGCAGTCCCGCCGGGACAGACGACGGGGAGCTGTTTTTT
TRBJ2-4	few	TRBV4-2	TRBD2	CASSLTGTSKIQYF	TGTGCCAGCAGCCTTACCGGGACTAGTAAAATACAGTACTTC
TRBJ1-1	NA	TRBV27	TRBD1	CASRSQGIATEAFF	TGTGCCAGCAGATCACAGGGGATTGCCACTGAAGCTTTCTTT
TRBJ2-7	once	TRBV19	NA	CASSRAGSYEQYF	TGTGCCAGTAGTCGGGCGGGCTCCTACGAGCAGTACTTC
TRBJ1-4	NA	TRBV15	NA	CATSRDSSGYEKLFF	TGTGCCACCAGCAGAGATTCCTCAGGGTATGAAAAACTGTTTTTT
TRBJ1-3	NA	TRBV5-4	NA	CASSLDPGGASGNTIYF	TGTGCCAGCAGCTTGGATCCAGGAGGGGCCTCTGGAAACACCATATATTTT
TRBJ2-1	few	TRBV6-4	TRBD2	CASSDGRGDPNEQFF	TGTGCCAGCAGTGACGGGAGGGGAGACCCAAATGAGCAGTTCTTC
TRBJ2-5	NA	TRBV5-1	NA	CASSFRSAREETQYF	TGCGCCAGCAGCTTCCGATCCGCCCGAGAAGAGACCCAGTACTTC
TRBJ2-1	NA	TRBV5-1	TRBD1	CASSLGPGQGNNEQFF	TGCGCCAGCAGCTTGGGACCTGGACAGGGAAACAATGAGCAGTTCTTC
TRBJ1-5	NA	TRBV28	NA	CASSWAFNQPQHF	TGTGCCAGCAGTTGGGCCTTCAATCAGCCCCAGCATTTT
TRBJ1-5	NA	TRBV5-5	NA	CASSLARGGQPQHF	TGTGCCAGCAGCTTGGCTAGGGGAGGGCAGCCCCAGCATTTT
TRBJ1-2	NA	TRBV29-1	TRBD1	CSVRVTGERGYTF	TGCAGCGTAAGAGTCACAGGGGAGAGGGGCTACACCTTC
TRBJ2-1	many	TRBV19	TRBD2	CASSMGTSGYNEQFF	TGTGCCAGTAGTATGGGGACTAGCGGCTACAATGAGCAGTTCTTC
TRBJ1-4	NA	TRBV2	NA	CASSYVRGGVGEKLFF	TGTGCCAGCAGTTACGTCAGGGGTGGAGTGGGTGAAAAACTGTTTTTT
TRBJ2-6	NA	TRBV5-1	NA	CASTKYQGSSGANVLTF	TGCGCCAGCACTAAGTACCAGGGGTCCTCTGGGGCCAACGTCCTGACTTTC
TRBJ2-2	NA	TRBV27	TRBD1	CASRREATGVGTGELFF	TGTGCCAGCAGACGAGAAGCGACAGGGGTTGGGACCGGGGAGCTGTTTTTT
TRBJ1-2	NA	TRBV6-1	NA	CASSEQGDGYTF	TGTGCCAGCAGCGAACAGGGCGATGGCTACACCTTC
TRBJ2-7	NA	TRBV10-3	TRBD2	CAISAGTSGSTYEQYF	TGTGCCATCAGCGCGGGGACTAGCGGGTCTACCTACGAGCAGTACTTC
TRBJ2-1	NA	TRBV7-2	NA	CASSALALVANEQFF	TGTGCCAGCAGCGCACTAGCCCTCGTCGCGAATGAGCAGTTCTTC
TRBJ2-7	NA	TRBV23-1	NA	CASSPPPGSGVEQYF	TGCGCCAGCAGTCCACCTCCGGGGAGTGGGGTCGAGCAGTACTTC
TRBJ1-4	NA	TRBV7-2	NA	CASSQRLAGPNEKLFF	TGTGCCAGCAGCCAGAGGTTGGCAGGCCCTAATGAAAAACTGTTTTTT
TRBJ1-2	NA	TRBV5-4	NA	CASSSLYGYTF	TGTGCCAGCAGCTCACTATATGGCTACACCTTC
TRBJ2-1	NA	TRBV29-1	TRBD2	CSVDSASGYRGAYNEQFF	TGCAGCGTTGATTCGGCTAGCGGGTATCGCGGGGCCTACAATGAGCAGTTCTTC
TRBJ1-5	NA	TRBV2	NA	CASKLHQSQPQHF	TGTGCCAGCAAGCTCCACCAAAGCCAGCCCCAGCATTTT
TRBJ2-1	NA	TRBV25-1	TRBD1	CASTLGTGARNEQFF	TGTGCCAGCACATTAGGGACAGGGGCACGCAATGAGCAGTTCTTC
TRBJ2-1	NA	TRBV5-1	TRBD2	CASSLVASGSNEQFF	TGCGCCAGCAGCTTGGTGGCTAGCGGGAGCAATGAGCAGTTCTTC
TRBJ1-1	few	TRBV28	TRBD1	CASNSPGQVYEAFF	TGTGCCAGCAATTCACCGGGACAGGTCTATGAAGCTTTCTTT
TRBJ1-5	many	TRBV7-2	NA	CASSPGPNNQPQHF	TGTGCCAGCAGCCCGGGGCCGAACAATCAGCCCCAGCATTTT
TRBJ2-5	NA	TRBV7-6	TRBD1	CASSLRQGQTQYF	TGTGCCAGCAGCCTAAGACAGGGCCAGACCCAGTACTTC
TRBJ2-3	NA	TRBV29-1	TRBD2	CSVRAGGMADTQYF	TGCAGCGTGCGAGCGGGAGGTATGGCAGATACGCAGTATTTT
TRBJ2-7	NA	TRBV7-2	NA	CASSSLTSPTTYEQYF	TGTGCCAGCAGCTCTCTAACTAGCCCCACTACCTACGAGCAGTACTTC
TRBJ2-7	many	TRBV6-6	NA	CASWRGEAYEQYF	TGTGCCAGCTGGAGGGGGGAAGCCTACGAGCAGTACTTC
TRBJ1-5	NA	TRBV7-9	TRBD1	CASSVDRADQPQHF	TGTGCCAGCAGCGTAGACAGGGCCGATCAGCCCCAGCATTTT
TRBJ2-7	NA	TRBV7-2	NA	CASNQSPLVTYEQYF	TGTGCCAGCAACCAATCCCCACTAGTTACCTACGAGCAGTACTTC
TRBJ2-3	NA	TRBV18	NA	CASSPPAGWADTQYF	TGTGCCAGCTCACCACCGGCAGGGTGGGCAGATACGCAGTATTTT
TRBJ2-7	few	TRBV28	TRBD1	CASSQTGVQQYF	TGTGCCAGCAGTCAAACAGGGGTACAGCAGTACTTC
TRBJ1-2	NA	TRBV5-1	NA	CASSLMYSSSMNYGYTF	TGCGCCAGCAGCTTGATGTACAGCTCTTCTATGAACTATGGCTACACCTTC
TRBJ1-2	NA	TRBV18	NA	CASSPLENYGYTF	TGTGCCAGCTCACCACTGGAAAACTATGGCTACACCTTC
TRBJ2-7	NA	TRBV10-1	NA	CASRRDRVYEQYF	TGCGCCAGCAGGAGGGACCGTGTCTACGAGCAGTACTTC
TRBJ2-1	NA	TRBV9	TRBD2	CASSVNIPSGTNEQFF	TGTGCCAGCAGCGTAAACATACCTAGCGGGACAAATGAGCAGTTCTTC